The clone carrying this T cell receptor beta chain was seen a handful of times. Its matching antigen is unknown. These data originate in a study of spatial heterogeneity in lung cancer. On the study more broadly: Beta-chain sequences consistently outnumbered alpha-chain sequences in detection. Each unique TCR and UMI combination was seen more than ten times on average in raw reads. Study-wide findings and caveats: Expanded tumor TCRs that were ubiquitous appeared in blood more at resection than follow-up.

TCRdb itself ran the 5' RACE reads through MiXCR, one entry per CDR3 protein. The sample records about 50,000 distinct CDR3 sequences, 7.6% being singletons. CDR1 is MNHNY and CDR2 is SVGAGI in the germline V gene (reference sequence). This CDR3 spans 16 amino acids. The V and J ends lost 2 bases and 0 bases respectively, with 11 bases between them. Time point noted: sample taken at primary tumor resection. From tumor, nontumor lung or frozen PBMC, whole RNA was taken unsorted for sequencing. A total of around 67 untreated early-stage non-small cell lung cancer patients served as donors. The chain links TRBV6-6 to TRBJ1-5; D is ambiguous. The receptor comes from a female donor with early-stage non-small cell lung cancer. The material sequenced was PBMCs, taken at surgery. The CDR3 reads CASSYGQKSSNQPQHF. CDR3 sequence (DNA): TGTGCCAGCAGTTACGGTCAGAAATCTAGCAATCAGCCCCAGCATTTT.